This is a list of T cell receptor beta chains from one sample in a study of CD8+CD57+ T cells in acquired aplastic anemia. TCRdb itself ran the reads through MiXCR, one entry per CDR3 protein. The sample has 100,000 to 150,000 distinct CDR3 sequences; 40% to 60% are singletons. Sequencing was done on a sample of sorted CD4+, CD8+, or CD8+CD57+ T cells (not recorded which) from PBMCs. These receptor sequences come from a human donor in good health, serving as a control. Both conserved end residues are part of each CDR3. The D gene is left open where the match is weak. The size entry is marked missing in some rows and otherwise reads once, few, many or a size class.

-,TRBD1,TRBJ1-1,TRBV5-1,CASSSSGQGAGITEAFF,TGCGCCAGCAGCTCCTCGGGACAGGGGGCAGGGATCACTGAAGCTTTCTTT
-,-,TRBJ1-1,TRBV2,CASSPRVSTNTEAFF,TGTGCCAGCAGTCCGCGGGTCAGTACGAACACTGAAGCTTTCTTT
-,-,TRBJ2-7,TRBV7-9,CASSQRFDEQYF,TGTGCCAGCAGCCAAAGGTTCGACGAGCAGTACTTC
-,-,TRBJ2-1,TRBV6-2/TRBV6-3,CASSYFGRTNTEQFF,TGTGCCAGCAGTTACTTTGGGCGGACGAACACTGAGCAGTTCTTC
-,-,TRBJ2-6,TRBV19,CASRHSSGANVLTF,TGTGCCAGTCGTCATTCTTCTGGGGCCAACGTCCTGACTTTC
many,TRBD2,TRBJ2-3,TRBV19,CASSDLAGTDTQYF,TGTGCCAGTAGCGACCTAGCGGGGACAGATACGCAGTATTTT
many,-,TRBJ2-4,TRBV5-6,CASSLVGVIEYF,TGTGCCAGCAGCTTGGTGGGGGTAATCGAGTACTTC
-,TRBD1,TRBJ1-5,TRBV2,CASSIGQAQPQHF,TGTGCCAGCAGTATCGGACAGGCACAGCCCCAGCATTTT
-,-,TRBJ2-7,TRBV30,CAWSRGEAYEQYF,TGTGCCTGGAGTAGGGGGGAAGCCTACGAGCAGTACTTC
medium-sized,-,TRBJ1-1,TRBV29-1,CSVVSLMNTEAFF,TGCAGCGTTGTATCGCTTATGAACACTGAAGCTTTCTTT
-,TRBD1,TRBJ1-4,TRBV7-2,CGRSLRQGSEKLFF,TGTGGCCGCAGCTTAAGACAGGGTAGTGAAAAACTGTTTTTT
-,TRBD2,TRBJ2-3,TRBV9,CASSVDGAGGLGSYNEQYF,TGTGCCAGCAGCGTAGACGGAGCGGGGGGCCTGGGGTCCTACAATGAGCAGTATTTT
-,-,TRBJ1-4,TRBV2,CANGRGNEKLFF,TGTGCCAACGGGCGTGGTAATGAAAAACTGTTTTTT
many,-,TRBJ2-3,TRBV20-1,CSARDQGETDTQYF,TGCAGTGCTAGAGATCAAGGAGAGACAGATACGCAGTATTTT
many,-,TRBJ2-1,TRBV6-4,CASSESRHQDNEQFF,TGTGCCAGCAGTGAATCCAGGCATCAGGACAATGAGCAGTTCTTC
many,-,TRBJ2-7,TRBV12-3/TRBV12-4,CASRKQGGRYEQYF,TGTGCCAGCAGGAAACAAGGCGGCCGCTACGAGCAGTACTTC
-,-,TRBJ1-1,TRBV2,CASMFKAMNTEAFF,TGTGCCAGCATGTTTAAGGCTATGAACACTGAAGCTTTCTTT
many,-,TRBJ2-5,TRBV2,CASTVSLPETQYF,TGTGCCAGCACCGTCTCCCTCCCAGAGACCCAGTACTTC
many,TRBD1,TRBJ1-5,TRBV5-6,CASSFGQGLNQPQHF,TGTGCCAGCAGCTTCGGACAGGGACTGAATCAGCCCCAGCATTTT
-,TRBD1,TRBJ1-2,TRBV20-1,CSATRQGADYGYTF,TGCAGTGCTACGAGACAGGGGGCTGACTATGGCTACACCTTC
-,TRBD1,TRBJ1-1,TRBV11-1,CASSPRTGWDTEAFF,TGTGCCAGCAGCCCTCGGACAGGGTGGGACACTGAAGCTTTCTTT
once,-,TRBJ1-1,TRBV25-1,CASSELLLGGVTEAFF,TGTGCCAGCAGTGAATTATTGTTGGGCGGGGTGACTGAAGCTTTCTTT
many,-,TRBJ2-2,TRBV7-8,CASSPLDGRGTGELFF,TGTGCCAGCAGCCCACTTGATGGCAGGGGCACCGGGGAGCTGTTTTTT
-,-,TRBJ1-2,TRBV12-3/TRBV12-4,CASRLGEYGYTF,TGTGCCAGCAGGTTAGGGGAGTATGGCTACACCTTC
-,-,TRBJ1-4,TRBV5-1,CASSLAGEVAGLFF,TGCGCCAGCAGCTTGGCGGGGGAGGTAGCGGGACTGTTTTTT
-,-,TRBJ1-3,TRBV9,CASSVEGATGQSVAGNTMYF,TGTGCCAGCAGCGTAGAAGGGGCTACGGGCCAGTCGGTAGCTGGAAACACCATGTACTTT
-,-,TRBJ1-4,TRBV7-2,CASSNRGGEKLFF,TGTGCCAGCAGCAATAGGGGGGGTGAAAAACTGTTTTTT